This TCR beta chain derives from a study of shared clonotypes between healthy human individuals. Study observations and caveats: The generation probabilities recorded for non-shared clonotypes fell below those of clonotypes shared by all four donors. The donor pool, a small one, limited the genetic and exposure-history diversity represented.

Genomic DNA belonging to each subset was distributed in equal measure over several immunoSEQ plates. Only in-frame clones appear in the TCRdb table, and some are missing; sequencing was by immunoSEQ multiplex PCR. This sample carries more than 2,000,000 clones, approximately 94% of them seen once, and the ten largest clones take 0.11% to 0.15%. A note on this clone: The antigen remains undetermined.

V was clipped by 8 bases and J by 6 bases, with 11 bases between them. Germline CDR1 is MNHNS and CDR2 is SASEGT. The CDR3 runs 11 residues. The material sequenced was naive CD4+ T cells sorted from blood. Noted subset: CD45RA+ positively selected. This TCR came from a young man in good health. The chain carries TRBV6-1 and TRBJ2-7; TRBD2 might be the D (5 bases). CDR3 DNA sequence: TGTGCCAGCTCCAGAGGGCGCGAGCAGTACTTC. Protein: CASSRGREQYF.